The next 28 T cell receptor beta chains were all read from a single sample in a study of shared clonotypes between healthy human individuals. Profiling relied on immunoSEQ multiplex PCR, and the TCRdb table lists in-frame clones only, not all of them. The sample lists 2 million to 2.5 million clones; about 95% were seen once. Naive CD8 cells lacked CD45RO, underwent positive selection for CCR7 and left out terminally differentiated effector memory CD45RA+ cells. The sequenced sample was naive CD8+ T cells sorted from blood. The receptor source for this set is a young man in good health.

The CDR3 sequence is CASSPYRGSPYEQYF. The CDR3 bases are TGTGCCAGCAGTCCGTACAGGGGTTCACCCTACGAGCAGTACTTC. V and J are TRBV28 and TRBJ2-7; 7 bases fit TRBD1. The length of the CDR3 is 15 residues. Trimming cost V 5 bases and J 2 bases; bases outside gene matches: 9. Germline-derived CDR1 and CDR2 are MDHEN and SYDVKM.

CDR3 nucleotide sequence: TGCGCCAGCAGCGGCCCAGGGGGCTCCTACGAGCAGTACTTC. It encodes CASSGPGGSYEQYF. This chain links TRBV5-1 with TRBJ2-7; 7 bases are a match to TRBD1. The CDR3 sequence is 14 residues long. In germline, CDR1 is SGHRS, CDR2 YFSETQ. The trim removed 4 bases at V and 0 bases at J, leaving 4 bases unmatched.

A single count supports this clone. V gene TRBV28 combines with J gene TRBJ2-7; D gene uncertain. Between the trimmed V and J ends, which lost 5 bases and 2 bases, there was a span of 7 bases. The CDR3 sequence is 12 residues long. Germline CDR1 is MDHEN and CDR2 is SYDVKM. The CDR3 protein is CASSAETYEQYF. As DNA, the CDR3 is TGTGCCAGCAGTGCGGAAACCTACGAGCAGTACTTC.

This clone was picked up one time. V gene TRBV15 combines with J gene TRBJ1-5; TRBD1 agrees at 8 bases. Germline-derived CDR1 and CDR2 are LNHNV and YYDKDF (reference sequence). This CDR3 has 16 residues. J gave up 1 base and V 4 bases, and 6 bases lay outside the gene matches. This CDR3 is CATSTGWTGSNQPQHF. CDR3 DNA: TGTGCCACCAGCACCGGTTGGACAGGGAGCAATCAGCCCCAGCATTTT.

The CDR3 DNA sequence: TGCGCCAGCAGCCAAGCTTTGGGATCACCCCTCCACTTT. Its protein is CASSQALGSPLHF. The rearrangement uses TRBV4-1 and TRBJ1-6; D is ambiguous. CDR1 and CDR2 from the germline V gene are MGHRA and YSYEKL. V was clipped by 1 base and J by 10 bases, with 8 bases between them. There are 13 residues in the CDR3.

This clone was observed once. The genes are TRBV2 and TRBJ2-1; D is tentatively TRBD1 or TRBD2 (5 bases each). V shed 5 bases and J shed 4 bases, with 12 bases lying between them. This CDR3 has 14 residues. Germline V gives CDR1 SNHLY, CDR2 FYNNEI. The DNA for the CDR3 is TGTGCCAGCAGTTCAGGGACGGAGTACAATGAGCAGTTCTTC. Residues: CASSSGTEYNEQFF.

The V call is TRBV27, the J call TRBJ1-6; no definite D call. The V end lost 11 bases, the J end lost 10 bases, and 15 bases lay between the germline ends. Germline assignment: CDR1 MNHEY and CDR2 SMNVEV (reference sequence). This CDR3 spans 12 amino acids. In DNA form, the CDR3 reads TGTGCCTGGGAAGAGGTTTTCTCACCCCTCCACTTT. It yields the protein CAWEEVFSPLHF.

This clone was detected once. The chain carries TRBV4-1 and TRBJ2-7, with TRBD2 matching over 8 bases. The germline CDR1 and CDR2 sequences are MGHRA and YSYEKL. The CDR3 is 15 residues long. V was pared by 6 bases and J by 5 bases, with 12 bases of the junction left unmatched. This CDR3 reads CASSLERGRPHEQYF. For the CDR3, the DNA is TGCGCCAGCAGTCTTGAGCGGGGGCGGCCCCACGAGCAGTACTTC.

A single count supports this clone. V usage is TRBV27 and J usage is TRBJ2-7, with TRBD1 matching over 11 bases. J lost 2 bases, V lost 5 bases, and 11 bases had no gene match. This CDR3 has 17 residues. Germline lookup yields CDR1 MNHEY and CDR2 SMNVEV (reference sequence). CDR3 coding DNA: TGTGCCAGCAGTCCAATAGTAGGACAGGGGGCACCCTACGAGCAGTACTTC. It specifies CASSPIVGQGAPYEQYF.

The chain uses TRBV6-5 and TRBJ1-5; 7 nucleotides line up with TRBD1. The CDR3 runs to 14 residues. Germline-derived CDR1 and CDR2 are MNHEY and SVGAGI. The V and J ends lost 0 bases and 7 bases, in that order; junction bases with no gene match: 3. The DNA of the CDR3 is TGTGCCAGCAGTTACTCACAGGGGTGGCAGCCCCAGCATTTT. Amino acids: CASSYSQGWQPQHF.

This chain uses TRBV9 with TRBJ2-7; D gene ambiguous. Germline V gene lookup returns CDR1 SGDLS and CDR2 YYNGEE. V shed 1 base and J shed 3 bases, with 11 bases lying between them. The CDR3 consists of 14 residues. The CDR3 is CASSVSGINYEQYF. CDR3 nucleotides: TGTGCCAGCAGCGTATCTGGCATCAACTACGAGCAGTACTTC. The complete variable domain, with remaining parts taken from reference TRBV9 and TRBJ2-7, reads DSGVTQTPKHLITATGQRVTLRCSPRSGDLSVYWYQQSLDQGLQFLIQYYNGEERAKGNILERFSAQQFPDLHSELNLSSLELGDSALYFCASSVSGINYEQYFGPGTRLTVT.

The chain employs TRBV27 and TRBJ2-7; D may be TRBD2 (6 bases). CDR1 is MNHEY and CDR2 is SMNVEV in the germline V gene (reference sequence). The germline V and J ends were trimmed by 2 bases and 3 bases, with 17 bases remaining between them. This CDR3 is built from 16 residues. Here the CDR3 reads CASSLLTPREYYEQYF. The DNA for the CDR3 is TGTGCCAGCAGTTTACTTACCCCCCGGGAGTACTACGAGCAGTACTTC.

The chain joins TRBV27 to TRBJ2-7; possibly TRBD1 or TRBD2 for D (5 bases each). Germline V gives CDR1 MNHEY, CDR2 SMNVEV (reference sequence). The CDR3 sequence is 14 residues long. The V and J ends lost 8 bases and 6 bases respectively, with 20 bases between them. The CDR3 here is CASGGLGEGLEQYF. The CDR3 coding sequence is TGTGCCAGCGGCGGGCTCGGCGAGGGGCTCGAGCAGTACTTC.

This clone was counted once. CDR3 amino acids: CASRSRESYGYTF. The CDR3 DNA follows: TGTGCCAGCAGGAGCAGGGAAAGCTATGGCTACACCTTC. The chain recombines TRBV5-4 with TRBJ1-2; possible D gene TRBD1, 5 bases. V was cut by 5 bases and J by 4 bases, with 12 bases left in between. Germline assignment: CDR1 SGHNT and CDR2 YYREEE (reference sequence). This CDR3 is 13 amino acids long.

J is TRBJ2-6 and V is TRBV25-1; D is uncertain. Germline V lookup: CDR1 MGHDK, CDR2 SYGVNS. With 4 bases removed from V and 0 bases from J, the gap between germline ends came to 1 base. There are 13 residues in the CDR3. Here the CDR3 reads CASSGSGANVLTF. The CDR3 DNA reads TGTGCCAGCAGTGGCTCTGGGGCCAACGTCCTGACTTTC.

The chain combines TRBV7-9 with TRBJ1-4; D is unresolved. This CDR3 spans 13 amino acids. Per germline, CDR1 SEHNR and CDR2 FQNEAQ (reference sequence). V lost 3 bases and J 6 bases, leaving 8 bases between the germline ends. CDR3 sequence: CASSLKRDEKLFF. CDR3 in DNA: TGTGCCAGCAGCTTGAAAAGAGATGAAAAACTGTTTTTT.

Concerning this clone itself: This same CDR3 is encoded by further DNA sequences in the sample. The gene calls are TRBV11-2 and TRBJ2-3; 8 bases agree with TRBD2. The CDR3 sequence is 15 residues long. Losses at the gene ends were 5 bases for V and 2 bases for J; bases not matched to a gene: 6. CDR1 and CDR2 from the germline V gene are SGHAT and FQNNGV. This chain's CDR3 is CASSRIAGNTDTQYF. The CDR3 DNA sequence: TGTGCCAGCAGCCGTATAGCGGGAAACACAGATACGCAGTATTTT.

The V gene is TRBV13, the J gene TRBJ1-1; D might be TRBD1 (6 bases). The V and J ends lost 6 bases and 0 bases respectively, with 14 bases between them. The CDR3 has 15 amino acids. Per germline, CDR1 PRHDT and CDR2 FYEKMQ (reference sequence). CDR3 coding DNA: TGTGCCAGCAGTGACAACGGACAGCTGAACACTGAAGCTTTCTTT. Protein sequence: CASSDNGQLNTEAFF.

The chain carries TRBV28 and TRBJ2-1, with 8 bases that match TRBD2. Germline loops: CDR1 MDHEN, CDR2 SYDVKM. The CDR3 is made up of 13 amino acids. V shed 4 bases and J 7 bases; nucleotides not matched to a gene: 3. CDR3 sequence reads: CASSWTSLNEQFF. CDR3 in DNA: TGTGCCAGCAGTTGGACTAGCCTTAATGAGCAGTTCTTC. Variable domain in full (rest from reference TRBV28 and TRBJ2-1): DVKVTQSSRYLVKRTGEKVFLECVQDMDHENMFWYRQDPGLGLRLIYFSYDVKMKEKGDIPEGYSVSREKKERFSLILESASTNQTSMYLCASSWTSLNEQFFGPGTRLTVL.

The chain employs TRBV11-2 and TRBJ2-7; D might be TRBD1 or TRBD2, each matching 5 bases. V lost 6 bases, J lost 1 base, and 16 bases lay in between. This CDR3 is built from 15 residues. Germline CDR1 is SGHAT and CDR2 is FQNNGV. The CDR3 DNA follows: TGTGCCAGCAGGGGGGTCTCAGAAGGGTCCTACGAGCAGTACTTC. Its protein product is CASRGVSEGSYEQYF.

The V call is TRBV19, the J call TRBJ1-4, with D possibly being TRBD1 (5 bases). V lost 2 bases, J lost 4 bases, and 17 bases lay in between. Per the germline V gene, CDR1 is LNHDA and CDR2 is SQIVND (reference sequence). This CDR3 region has 17 residues. In DNA, the CDR3 is TGTGCCAGTAGTATAAGGGGTGGACGACGAGATAATGAAAAACTGTTTTTT. Amino acids: CASSIRGGRRDNEKLFF. Looking up the rest from reference TRBV19 and TRBJ1-4 gives the full variable domain: DGGITQSPKYLFRKEGQNVTLSCEQNLNHDAMYWYRQDPGQGLRLIYYSQIVNDFQKGDIAEGYSVSREKKESFPLTVTSAQKNPTAFYLCASSIRGGRRDNEKLFFGSGTQLSVL.

The V gene is TRBV4-1, the J gene TRBJ2-7; D possibly matches TRBD1 or TRBD2 (5 bases each). Germline V gene data show CDR1 as MGHRA and CDR2 as YSYEKL. V lost 4 bases and J lost 9, with 22 bases in between. This CDR3 has 15 residues. The CDR3 sequence is CASSPLGLAGLGQYF. The CDR3 DNA reads as TGCGCCAGCAGCCCTCTGGGGCTCGCGGGCCTAGGGCAGTACTTC.

This clone has just one count. CDR3 amino acids: CAWSGVDRGLDYGYTF. DNA of the CDR3: TGTGCCTGGAGTGGGGTGGACAGGGGGCTGGACTATGGCTACACCTTC. The V and J genes are TRBV30 and TRBJ1-2; 11 bases match TRBD1. Looked up from germline, CDR1 is GTSNPN and CDR2 is SVGIG (reference sequence). The CDR3 runs 16 residues. Trimming at V came to 1 base and at J to 3 bases, leaving 7 bases not matched to a gene.

This chain links TRBV10-3 with TRBJ2-2; unclear D gene. With 10 bases removed from V and 4 bases from J, the gap between germline ends came to 13 bases. Looked up from germline, CDR1 is ENHRY and CDR2 is SYGVKD. This CDR3 is built from 13 residues. CDR3 nucleotide sequence: TGTGCCACCGGCTCTGTTGGCACCGGGGAGCTGTTTTTT. Translating gives CATGSVGTGELFF.

This chain links TRBV13 with TRBJ2-5, with 15 bases aligning to TRBD2. Trimming removed 5 bases from V and 1 base from J; junction bases left unmatched: 5. The CDR3 extends over 17 amino acids. Germline V gene data show CDR1 as PRHDT and CDR2 as FYEKMQ (reference sequence). CDR3 sequence reads: CASSTLGLAGGQETQYF. CDR3 nucleotides: TGTGCCAGCAGCACCCTGGGACTAGCGGGGGGCCAAGAGACCCAGTACTTC.

The V call is TRBV4-1, the J call TRBJ1-4, with a tentative D call TRBD1 (5 bases). CDR3 size: 14 residues. CDR1 MGHRA and CDR2 YSYEKL come from the germline V gene. V was clipped by 4 bases and J by 7 bases, with 13 bases between them. CDR3 in amino acids: CASSPRAGSEKLFF. CDR3 bases: TGCGCCAGCAGCCCCCGGGCAGGGAGTGAAAAACTGTTTTTT.

Written as DNA, the CDR3 is TGTGCCAGCAGTTACTCAACCGGACAGGTCTGGAACGAGCAGTACTTC. Translated: CASSYSTGQVWNEQYF. The chain has TRBV6-5 and TRBJ2-7; TRBD1 matches at 7 bases. Losses at the gene ends were 0 bases for V and 5 bases for J; bases not matched to a gene: 10. The CDR3 consists of 16 residues. Germline V gene lookup returns CDR1 MNHEY and CDR2 SVGAGI.

The chain joins TRBV4-1 to TRBJ1-1; TRBD1 matches at 8 bases. CDR3 length equals 13 residues. V was pared by 6 bases and J by 5 bases, with 5 bases of the junction left unmatched. Per germline, CDR1 MGHRA and CDR2 YSYEKL. The CDR3 coding sequence is TGCGCCAGCAGGCCGACAGGGGTAACTGAAGCTTTCTTT. Protein: CASRPTGVTEAFF.